These T cell receptor beta chains were read from a single sample in a study of T-cell reconstitution after alpha-beta-depleted transplantation in children. TCRdb processed the PCR reads anew with MiXCR; each CDR3 protein has one entry. The sample has about 200,000 distinct CDR3 sequences, roughly a sixth seen once. This material consisted of PBMCs, mostly from graft donor cells, taken 360 days after TCRalphabeta/CD19-depleted stem cell transplant. The receptors come from a male patient under 10 years old who had a stem cell transplant for acute lymphoblastic leukemia, so the T cells may come from the graft donor. The CDR3 runs from the conserved cysteine through the conserved F or W. A D gene is named only where the DNA matches it firmly. Not every row has a clone size; where given, it reads once, few, many or a size class.

TRBJ2-5	few	NA	TRBV5-4	CASSLEADRLQETQYF	TGTGCCAGCAGCTTGGAGGCAGACAGGTTGCAAGAGACCCAGTACTTC
TRBJ2-7	many	NA	TRBV28	CASSPPTYEQYF	TGTGCCAGCAGTCCCCCTACCTACGAGCAGTACTTC
TRBJ2-3	NA	TRBD2	TRBV3-1	CASSSGLAEYTDTQYF	TGTGCCAGCAGTTCCGGACTAGCGGAGTACACAGATACGCAGTATTTT
TRBJ2-7	many	TRBD1	TRBV6-5	CASSYLTGSYEQYF	TGTGCCAGCAGTTATTTGACAGGGTCCTACGAGCAGTACTTC
TRBJ2-1	NA	TRBD2	TRBV12-3/TRBV12-4	CASSFLAGATYNEQFF	TGTGCCAGCAGCTTTCTAGCGGGGGCCACCTACAATGAGCAGTTCTTC
TRBJ1-2	NA	TRBD1	TRBV18	CASSIDRGGGYTF	TGTGCCAGCTCAATCGACAGGGGAGGCGGCTACACCTTC
TRBJ2-7	NA	NA	TRBV5-1	CASSRDIYEQYF	TGCGCCAGCAGCCGAGACATCTACGAGCAGTACTTC
TRBJ2-7	NA	TRBD1	TRBV28	CASRGGQGKNEQYF	TGTGCCAGCAGGGGGGGACAGGGAAAAAACGAGCAGTACTTC
TRBJ2-3	NA	NA	TRBV7-9	CASSPEVRDTQYF	TGTGCCAGCAGCCCAGAGGTACGGGATACGCAGTATTTT
TRBJ2-7	few	TRBD1	TRBV7-2	CASREAGTGVYEQYF	TGTGCCAGCAGGGAAGCCGGGACAGGGGTTTACGAGCAGTACTTC
TRBJ2-7	NA	NA	TRBV5-1	CASSLGYPQRSEQYF	TGCGCCAGCAGTCTTGGATACCCACAGAGGAGCGAGCAGTACTTC
TRBJ1-2	NA	NA	TRBV5-5	CASRGGAVQVDYGYTF	TGTGCCAGCAGGGGGGGCGCCGTACAGGTTGACTATGGCTACACCTTC
TRBJ2-3	few	TRBD1	TRBV28	CASSLGSGGWTDTQYF	TGTGCCAGCAGTTTAGGTTCAGGGGGCTGGACAGATACGCAGTATTTT
TRBJ2-1	NA	TRBD2	TRBV9	CASSARTSFYNEQFF	TGTGCCAGCAGCGCCAGGACTAGTTTCTACAATGAGCAGTTCTTC
TRBJ2-7	few	NA	TRBV10-3	CAISESRGQYF	TGTGCCATCAGTGAGTCGCGAGGGCAGTACTTC
TRBJ2-5	few	TRBD1	TRBV20-1	CSASSYRGVETQYF	TGCAGTGCTAGCTCCTACAGGGGAGTGGAGACCCAGTACTTC
TRBJ2-5	NA	NA	TRBV6-2/TRBV6-3	CASSKTGTQYF	TGTGCCAGCAGTAAGACCGGGACCCAGTACTTC
TRBJ1-1	NA	NA	TRBV4-1	CASSQDPGRGNTEAFF	TGCGCCAGCAGCCAAGATCCGGGCAGGGGGAACACTGAAGCTTTCTTT
TRBJ1-2	NA	NA	TRBV5-1	CASSLEGRDYGYTF	TGCGCCAGCAGCTTGGAGGGCCGGGACTATGGCTACACCTTC
TRBJ1-1	few	NA	TRBV5-1	CASSFGNRNTEAFF	TGCGCCAGCAGCTTTGGCAATCGGAACACTGAAGCTTTCTTT
TRBJ2-1	few	NA	TRBV6-2/TRBV6-3	CASSPTGYNEQFF	TGTGCCAGCAGTCCGACAGGATACAATGAGCAGTTCTTC
TRBJ2-1	NA	TRBD2	TRBV2	CASSPSLGSGGYNEQFF	TGTGCCAGCAGCCCCAGCTTGGGTAGCGGGGGGTACAATGAGCAGTTCTTC
TRBJ2-2	NA	NA	TRBV20-1	CSARDPRPTGELFF	TGCAGTGCTAGAGATCCCAGGCCCACCGGGGAGCTGTTTTTT
TRBJ2-7	many	TRBD1	TRBV18	CASSLKGQGTSEQYF	TGTGCCAGCTCCCTGAAAGGACAGGGGACCTCCGAGCAGTACTTC
TRBJ2-1	NA	NA	TRBV5-1	CASSTRTVGGYNEQFF	TGCGCCAGCAGCACCCGGACAGTGGGCGGATACAATGAGCAGTTCTTC
TRBJ2-7	few	TRBD1	TRBV2	CASSVPLSGQGPSHEQYF	TGTGCCAGCAGTGTTCCCTTATCAGGACAGGGACCCAGCCACGAGCAGTACTTC
TRBJ1-6	few	TRBD1	TRBV7-6	CASSPGQGLGSLHF	TGTGCCAGCAGCCCTGGACAGGGTTTGGGGTCCCTCCACTTT
TRBJ1-1	NA	NA	TRBV21-1	CASSKGTGALGTEAFF	TGTGCCAGCAGCAAAGGGACAGGGGCCCTAGGCACTGAAGCTTTCTTT
TRBJ1-3	NA	NA	TRBV12-3/TRBV12-4	CASSKTVGNTIYF	TGTGCCAGCAGTAAGACGGTCGGAAACACCATATATTTT